Shown below are 15 T cell receptor beta chains from a single sample sequenced in a study of OX40 agonist ivuxolimab in advanced cancers. Method: immunoSEQ multiplex PCR; TCRdb's copy keeps in-frame clones and lacks some. The data hold about 63,000 clones, with about 88% observed a single time. The sample was CD4+ or CD8+ T cells sorted from blood, taken in a trial of the OX40 agonist ivuxolimab. The receptors were gathered from an adult with an advanced solid tumor such as melanoma, head and neck, liver or kidney cancer.

V and J are TRBV15 and TRBJ1-5; no clear D gene. Germline V gives CDR1 LNHNV, CDR2 YYDKDF (reference sequence). Trimming cost V 0 bases and J 9 bases, with 9 bases left between them. CDR3 length equals 13 residues. The CDR3 DNA reads as TGTGCCACCAGCAGAGATTGGAATTGGCCCCAGCATTTT. Residues: CATSRDWNWPQHF. Looking up the rest from reference TRBV15 and TRBJ1-5 gives the full variable domain: DAMVIQNPRYQVTQFGKPVTLSCSQTLNHNVMYWYQQKSSQAPKLLFHYYDKDFNNEADTPDNFQSRRPNTSFCFLDIRSPGLGDTAMYLCATSRDWNWPQHFGDGTRLSIL.

A few counts support this clone. The CDR3 protein is CASRVDRVGKLFF. CDR3 DNA: TGTGCCAGCAGGGTGGACAGGGTAGGAAAACTGTTTTTT. The V call is TRBV28, the J call TRBJ1-4; 8 bases are a match to TRBD1. Germline CDR1 MDHEN, CDR2 SYDVKM. The length of the CDR3 is 13 residues. After removal of 6 bases from V and 10 bases from J, the junction contained 7 bases not matched to a gene. Based on the CDR3 plus reference TRBV28 and TRBJ1-4, the full variable domain is DVKVTQSSRYLVKRTGEKVFLECVQDMDHENMFWYRQDPGLGLRLIYFSYDVKMKEKGDIPEGYSVSREKKERFSLILESASTNQTSMYLCASRVDRVGKLFFGSGTQLSVL.

This chain joins TRBV28 and TRBJ1-5; unclear D gene. Between the trimmed V and J ends, which lost 1 base and 0 bases, there was a span of 7 bases. This CDR3 contains 15 residues. The germline gives CDR1 MDHEN, CDR2 SYDVKM. The CDR3 region has the DNA TGTGCCAGCAGTTTATCAGCTAATAGCAATCAGCCCCAGCATTTT. Translating gives CASSLSANSNQPQHF.

The chain carries TRBV13 and TRBJ2-7; a possible D gene is TRBD2 (7 bases). The germline CDR1 and CDR2 sequences are PRHDT and FYEKMQ (reference sequence). This CDR3 contains 16 residues. The V gene lost 3 bases and the J gene lost 4 bases, with 19 bases spanning the gap. In DNA, the CDR3 is TGTGCCAGCAGCTTTAGTCTAGGGAGGGGGGTTTACGAGCAGTACTTC. Translating it yields CASSFSLGRGVYEQYF.

The chain joins TRBV6-5 to TRBJ2-4; possibly TRBD1 for D (6 bases). Between the trimmed V and J ends, which lost 8 bases and 0 bases, there was a span of 11 bases. The CDR3 has 14 amino acids. Germline lookup yields CDR1 MNHEY and CDR2 SVGAGI. CDR3: CASRTALAKNIQYF. The DNA of the CDR3 is TGTGCCAGCCGGACAGCTCTAGCCAAAAACATTCAGTACTTC.

This clone was seen a single time. The rearrangement links TRBV9 to TRBJ1-5; D remains unclear. Germline values: CDR1 SGDLS, CDR2 YYNGEE. Trimming took 2 bases from V and 0 from J, leaving 6 bases between them. This CDR3 is built from 14 residues. The CDR3 region is CASSVSYSNQPQHF. The CDR3 coding sequence is TGTGCCAGCAGCGTGAGTTATAGCAATCAGCCCCAGCATTTT.

The rearrangement uses TRBV5-4 and TRBJ2-5, with 14 bases that match TRBD2. Germline V gene data show CDR1 as SGHNT and CDR2 as YYREEE (reference sequence). V lost 4 bases and J lost 5; bases outside the gene matches: 7. CDR3 size: 16 residues. Written as DNA, the CDR3 is TGTGCCAGCAGCACCTTCTGGACTAGCGGGAGGGAGACCCAGTACTTC. Amino acid sequence: CASSTFWTSGRETQYF.

The chain recombines TRBV28 with TRBJ1-1; D not certain. CDR1 MDHEN and CDR2 SYDVKM come from the germline V gene. V was shortened by 3 bases and J by 0 bases, with 14 bases between the two germline ends. The CDR3 totals 16 residues. DNA for the CDR3: TGTGCCAGCAGTTTGGTTTCCTTCGTCATGAACACTGAAGCTTTCTTT. Its protein product is CASSLVSFVMNTEAFF.

The DNA for the CDR3 is TGTGCCAGCAGCTTAGCTGGGCGGGGAACCTACGAGCAGTACTTC. Translating it yields CASSLAGRGTYEQYF. The chain links TRBV7-2 to TRBJ2-7, with a possible D match to TRBD2 (6 bases). The CDR3 contains 15 residues. CDR1 SGHTA and CDR2 FQGNSA come from the germline V gene. The V end lost 0 bases, the J end lost 2 bases, and 11 bases lay between the germline ends.

The chain joins TRBV5-4 to TRBJ1-4; no reliable D call. Per germline, CDR1 SGHNT and CDR2 YYREEE (reference sequence). V dropped 7 bases and J dropped 0 bases, with 7 bases sitting between them. This CDR3 is built from 13 residues. This chain's CDR3 is CASSRATNEKLFF. The CDR3 bases are TGTGCCAGCTCGAGAGCAACTAATGAAAAACTGTTTTTT.

In its sample, this clone was seen a few times. The J gene is TRBJ2-1, the V gene TRBV18; TRBD2 matches at 8 bases. There are 14 residues in the CDR3. Germline V gene sequence: CDR1 KGHSH, CDR2 LQKENI. V dropped 0 bases and J dropped 6; count of bases not matched to a gene: 1. Written as DNA, the CDR3 is TGTGCCAGCTCACCACCGAGCGGGAGCAATGAGCAGTTCTTC. This sequence encodes CASSPPSGSNEQFF.

The J gene is TRBJ2-7, the V gene TRBV11-1, with 7 bases aligning to TRBD1. This CDR3 is built from 16 residues. V was pared by 6 bases and J by 5 bases, with 16 bases of the junction left unmatched. Germline V CDR1 and CDR2: SGHAT, FQDESV (reference sequence). CDR3 nucleotides: TGTGCCAGCAGTCCAGCGCTGGGACAGATGTTCCACGAGCAGTACTTC. Translation: CASSPALGQMFHEQYF.

The chain joins TRBV29-1 to TRBJ2-5, with D maybe TRBD1 (7 bases). CDR1 is SQVTM and CDR2 is ANQGSEA in the germline V gene. Trimming removed 7 bases at V and 4 bases at J, with 16 bases between. This CDR3 has 13 amino acids. CDR3 sequence reads: CSGTQGGRETQYF. Written as DNA, the CDR3 is TGCAGCGGCACCCAGGGGGGAAGAGAGACCCAGTACTTC.

The chain has TRBV6-1 and TRBJ2-4; a possible D gene is TRBD1 (6 bases). Germline lookup yields CDR1 MNHNS and CDR2 SASEGT. V was trimmed by 3 bases and J by 9 bases, leaving 15 bases between them. The CDR3 extends over 14 amino acids. The CDR3 spells CASSDGPKGGIQYF. In DNA form, the CDR3 reads TGTGCCAGCAGTGACGGTCCGAAAGGGGGCATTCAGTACTTC.

This clone is a singleton in its sample. The chain links TRBV19 to TRBJ2-1; 9 positions match TRBD1. The CDR3 loop spans 16 amino acids. V lost 7 bases to trimming and J lost 8 bases; unmatched junction nucleotides: 15. In germline, CDR1 is LNHDA, CDR2 SQIVND (reference sequence). CDR3: CASTVSGTGTQHEQFF. In DNA form, the CDR3 reads TGTGCCAGTACGGTTTCAGGGACAGGGACCCAGCATGAGCAGTTCTTC.